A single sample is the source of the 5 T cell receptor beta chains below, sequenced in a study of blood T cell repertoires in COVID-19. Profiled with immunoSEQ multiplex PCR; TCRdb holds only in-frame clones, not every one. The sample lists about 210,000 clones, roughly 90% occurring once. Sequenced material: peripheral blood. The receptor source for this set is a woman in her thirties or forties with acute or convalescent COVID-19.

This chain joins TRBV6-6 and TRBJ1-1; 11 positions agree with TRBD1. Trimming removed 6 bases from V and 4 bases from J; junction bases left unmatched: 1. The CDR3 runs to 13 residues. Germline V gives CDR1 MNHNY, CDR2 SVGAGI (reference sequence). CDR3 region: CASSGQGATEAFF. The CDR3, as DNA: TGTGCCAGCAGCGGACAGGGGGCCACTGAAGCTTTCTTT.

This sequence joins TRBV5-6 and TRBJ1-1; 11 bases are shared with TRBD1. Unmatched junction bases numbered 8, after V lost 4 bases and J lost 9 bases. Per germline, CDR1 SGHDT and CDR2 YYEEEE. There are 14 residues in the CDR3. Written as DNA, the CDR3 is TGTGCCAGCAGCACCGGACAGGGGGCCCTCAAAGCTTTCTTT. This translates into CASSTGQGALKAFF.

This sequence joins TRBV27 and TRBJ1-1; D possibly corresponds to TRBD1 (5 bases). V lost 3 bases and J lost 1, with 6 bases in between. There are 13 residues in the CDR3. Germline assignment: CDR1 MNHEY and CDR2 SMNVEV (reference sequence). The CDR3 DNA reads TGTGCCAGCAGTTTCGACAGGAACACTGAAGCTTTCTTT. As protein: CASSFDRNTEAFF.

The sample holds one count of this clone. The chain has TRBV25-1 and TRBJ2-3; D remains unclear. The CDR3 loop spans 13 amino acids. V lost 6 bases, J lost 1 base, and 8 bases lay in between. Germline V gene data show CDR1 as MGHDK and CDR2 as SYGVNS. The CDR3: CASRGLGTDTQYF. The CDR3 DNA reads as TGTGCCAGCAGGGGCCTTGGCACAGATACGCAGTATTTT.

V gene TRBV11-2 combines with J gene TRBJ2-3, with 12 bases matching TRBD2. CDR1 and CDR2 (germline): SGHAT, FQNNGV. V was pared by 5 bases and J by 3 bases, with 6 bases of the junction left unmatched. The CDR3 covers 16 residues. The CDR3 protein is CASSARLAGATDTQYF. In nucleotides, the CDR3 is TGTGCCAGCAGCGCCCGACTAGCGGGGGCTACAGATACGCAGTATTTT.